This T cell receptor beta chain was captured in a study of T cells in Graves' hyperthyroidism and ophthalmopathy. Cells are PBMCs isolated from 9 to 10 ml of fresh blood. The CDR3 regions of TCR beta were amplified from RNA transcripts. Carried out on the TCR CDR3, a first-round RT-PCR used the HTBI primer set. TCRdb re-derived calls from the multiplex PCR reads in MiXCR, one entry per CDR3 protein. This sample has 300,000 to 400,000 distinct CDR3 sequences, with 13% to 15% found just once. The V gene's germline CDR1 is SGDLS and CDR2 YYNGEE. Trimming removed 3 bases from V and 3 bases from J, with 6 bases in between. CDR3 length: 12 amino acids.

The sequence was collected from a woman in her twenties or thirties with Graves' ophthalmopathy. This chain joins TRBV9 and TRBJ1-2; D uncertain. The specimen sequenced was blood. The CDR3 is CASSGRYYGYTF. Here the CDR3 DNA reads TGTGCCAGCAGCGGCCGATACTATGGCTACACCTTC.